These 14 T cell receptor beta chains share one sample of origin, sequenced in a study of OX40 agonist ivuxolimab in advanced cancers. The library was generated by the immunoSEQ multiplex PCR assay. TCRdb took this table from immuneACCESS and kept in-frame rearrangements with V and J called. Such tables lack part of the clones; where checked against another copy, unresolved V genes explain under half of the gap, and the rest is unexplained. For this sample the table gives almost 65,000 clones, of which around 83% were detected only once. 0.55% to 0.8% of the sample rests with the top ten. Sequenced here: CD4+ or CD8+ T cells sorted from blood, sampled in a trial of the OX40 agonist ivuxolimab. All receptors derive from an adult with an advanced solid tumor such as melanoma, head and neck, liver or kidney cancer.

This chain joins TRBV9 and TRBJ2-5, with D possibly matching TRBD2 (5 bases). Germline-derived CDR1 and CDR2 are SGDLS and YYNGEE. Trimming took 4 bases from V and 2 from J, leaving 9 bases between them. The CDR3 runs 13 residues. As DNA, the CDR3 is TGTGCCAGCAGCCGGTGGAGGCAAGAGACCCAGTACTTC. Its protein product is CASSRWRQETQYF.

This clone was recorded once. The rearrangement joins TRBV7-2 to TRBJ1-2, with 10 bases lining up with TRBD1. Trimming cost V 4 bases and J 8 bases; bases outside gene matches: 7. The CDR3 is made up of 14 amino acids. Germline assignment: CDR1 SGHTA and CDR2 FQGNSA. The CDR3 bases are TGTGCCAGCAGCTCCACGGGACAGGGGATGGGCTACACCTTC. Its protein is CASSSTGQGMGYTF.

CDR3 sequence (DNA): TGTGCCAGCTCCTCCGGGGTATACGAGCAGTACTTC. It translates to CASSSGVYEQYF. The chain uses TRBV5-4 and TRBJ2-7; D is perhaps TRBD2 (5 bases). V lost 7 bases, J lost 4 bases, and 12 bases lay in between. This CDR3 has 12 residues. Germline CDR1 is SGHNT and CDR2 is YYREEE (reference sequence).

The V call is TRBV7-2, the J call TRBJ1-1; the D is unclear. Germline CDR1 SGHTA, CDR2 FQGNSA. The CDR3 loop spans 15 amino acids. V was clipped by 2 bases and J by 2 bases, with 12 bases between them. The DNA of the CDR3 is TGTGCCAGCAGCTTACCTTCGGGATATAACACTGAAGCTTTCTTT. Its translation: CASSLPSGYNTEAFF.

This chain joins TRBV5-6 and TRBJ1-6, with TRBD1 as a possible D gene (5 bases). The CDR3 length is 15 residues. V dropped 5 bases and J dropped 5 bases, with 14 bases sitting between them. CDR1 SGHDT and CDR2 YYEEEE come from the germline V gene. The CDR3 DNA reads TGTGCCAGCAGGGGGAGGGGATCGGATAATTCACCCCTCCACTTT. This translates into CASRGRGSDNSPLHF.

This rearrangement joins TRBV2 to TRBJ1-5; D is undetermined. V shed 0 bases and J shed 1 base, with 10 bases lying between them. The CDR3 runs to 16 residues. CDR1 and CDR2 (germline): SNHLY, FYNNEI. In nucleotides, the CDR3 is TGTGCCAGCAGTGAAGCGCTTAGACACAGCAATCAGCCCCAGCATTTT. It translates to CASSEALRHSNQPQHF. Variable domain in full (rest from reference TRBV2 and TRBJ1-5): EPEVTQTPSHQVTQMGQEVILRCVPISNHLYFYWYRQILGQKVEFLVSFYNNEISEKSEIFDDQFSVERPDGSNFTLKIRSTKLEDSAMYFCASSEALRHSNQPQHFGDGTRLSIL.

The chain has TRBV5-4 and TRBJ1-1; TRBD1 might be the D (5 bases). V dropped 3 bases and J dropped 7 bases, with 22 bases sitting between them. This CDR3 region has 16 residues. CDR1 SGHNT and CDR2 YYREEE come from the germline V gene (reference sequence). CDR3 sequence (DNA): TGTGCCAGCAGCTCACTCTCGGGGCTCAGGGCCAATGAAGCTTTCTTT. It codes for CASSSLSGLRANEAFF. Filled out from reference TRBV5-4 and TRBJ1-1, the complete variable domain reads ETGVTQSPTHLIKTRGQQVTLRCSSQSGHNTVSWYQQALGQGPQFIFQYYREEENGRGNFPPRFSGLQFPNYSSELNVNALELDDSALYLCASSSLSGLRANEAFFGQGTRLTVV.

This chain links TRBV25-1 with TRBJ1-1; a weak D match, TRBD1 (5 bases). CDR3 length equals 14 residues. V was pared by 5 bases and J by 4 bases, with 14 bases between. Germline CDR1 is MGHDK and CDR2 is SYGVNS. CDR3 in DNA: TGTGCCAGCAGTTTAGGGGCGCATTTCACTGAAGCTTTCTTT. This encodes CASSLGAHFTEAFF.

This chain connects TRBV6-5 to TRBJ2-7; weak D call: TRBD2 (5 bases). Germline-derived CDR1 and CDR2 are MNHEY and SVGAGI. V was shortened by 0 bases and J by 6 bases, with 15 bases between the two germline ends. This CDR3 contains 15 residues. This chain's CDR3 is CASSYSRAFQPEQYF. The CDR3 bases are TGTGCCAGCAGTTACTCGAGGGCGTTTCAGCCCGAGCAGTACTTC.

The chain is built from TRBV5-4 and TRBJ2-1, with 7 bases aligning to TRBD2. The germline V gene has CDR1 SGHNT and CDR2 YYREEE (reference sequence). The J segment lost 5 bases and the V segment lost 3 bases, leaving 8 bases of the junction unmatched. The CDR3 is made up of 15 amino acids. The chain's CDR3 is CASSSSGTRDNEQFF. The CDR3 region has the DNA TGTGCCAGCAGCTCGAGCGGGACTCGAGACAATGAGCAGTTCTTC.

J is TRBJ2-7 and V is TRBV2; D remains unclear. CDR1 and CDR2 (germline): SNHLY, FYNNEI. V was clipped by 8 bases and J by 4 bases, with 9 bases between them. This CDR3 has 11 amino acids. CDR3 sequence reads: CASLLSYEQYF. The CDR3 bases are TGTGCCAGCCTTCTGTCGTACGAGCAGTACTTC.

This chain uses TRBV5-1 with TRBJ1-4; possible D gene TRBD1, 5 bases. Germline-derived CDR1 and CDR2 are SGHRS and YFSETQ. The CDR3 consists of 15 residues. V was cut by 4 bases and J by 5 bases, with 15 bases left in between. CDR3 protein: CASSAQGARNEKLFF. CDR3 DNA: TGCGCCAGCAGCGCCCAGGGTGCGAGGAATGAAAAACTGTTTTTT.

The chain has TRBV5-1 and TRBJ2-1; 9 nucleotides agree with TRBD2. The CDR3 has 18 residues. Germline V gene sequence: CDR1 SGHRS, CDR2 YFSETQ. CDR3 coding DNA: TGCGCGACCAAGGTAGGACGCGGGAGGGTCGTCGGAGTGGATGAGCAGTTCTTC. Its translation is CATKVGRGRVVGVDEQFF.

This clone came up a few times. The CDR3 nucleotides are TGCGCCAGCAGCCGAACGGGGCATGAGCAGTTCTTC. It yields the protein CASSRTGHEQFF. The chain recombines TRBV5-1 with TRBJ2-1; the D gene could be TRBD1 or TRBD2 (5 bases each). CDR1 SGHRS and CDR2 YFSETQ come from the germline V gene. The CDR3 spans 12 residues. With 4 bases removed from V and 8 bases from J, the gap between germline ends came to 10 bases.